This T cell receptor beta chain was observed in a study of blood T cell repertoires in COVID-19. Study summary: The study drew acute and convalescent COVID-19 samples from the United States, Italy and Spain. Sample material is recorded as cDNA or gDNA derived from T cells, B-cell-depleted T cells, or PBMCs.

This CDR3 spans 14 amino acids. The germline gives CDR1 SEHNR, CDR2 FQNEAQ (reference sequence). V lost 6 bases and J lost 12, with 18 bases in between. In the source study's methods: By means of reference gene primer amplification, nucleated cell counts were estimated. Sequenced by immunoSEQ multiplex PCR; TCRdb stores in-frame clones only, minus some. V and J calls and clone size are given by that table; D and trimming were obtained from the DNA. The sample yields over 150,000 clones, about 86% seen once. The rearrangement joins TRBV7-9 to TRBJ1-6; D is possibly TRBD1 (6 bases). The TCR originated in a woman in her 70s who had recovered from COVID-19. The sequencing input was peripheral blood. The CDR3 DNA sequence: TGTGCCAGCAGGATGGGGGGGGCGTCCCAACCCCTCCACTTT. It yields the protein CASRMGGASQPLHF. Full variable domain (rest looked up from reference TRBV7-9 and TRBJ1-6): DTGVSQNPRHKITKRGQNVTFRCDPISEHNRLYWYRQTLGQGPEFLTYFQNEAQLEKSRLLSDRFSAERPKGSFSTLEIQRTEQGDSAMYLCASRMGGASQPLHFGNGTRLTVT.